The 21 T cell receptor beta chains below were found in one sample sequenced in a study of T cell changes during pregnancy in multiple sclerosis. Assay: immunoSEQ multiplex PCR; the TCRdb copy retains only in-frame clones and omits some. The table has tens of thousands of clones, 80% to 90% seen once. Material: CD8+ T cells from peripheral blood mononuclear cells, obtained in the second trimester of pregnancy. These receptors were collected from a female donor with multiple sclerosis, enrolled in a pregnancy study.

The rearrangement uses TRBV18 and TRBJ2-7, with TRBD2 as a possible D gene (5 bases). V was shortened by 3 bases and J by 3 bases, with 12 bases between the two germline ends. Germline-derived CDR1 and CDR2 are KGHSH and LQKENI. This CDR3 has 14 amino acids. CDR3 residues: CASSPEDGNYEQYF. The CDR3 DNA follows: TGTGCCAGCTCACCCGAGGACGGGAACTACGAGCAGTACTTC.

The CDR3 nucleotides are TGTGCCAGCGCCTTCTCACGGAGAAATAATGAAAAACTGTTTTTT. Translating it yields CASAFSRRNNEKLFF. The J gene is TRBJ1-4, the V gene TRBV2; D is unresolved. The CDR3 contains 15 residues. Germline V gives CDR1 SNHLY, CDR2 FYNNEI. Trimming left V 8 bases short and J 4 bases short, with 17 bases between.

The rearrangement uses TRBV5-1 and TRBJ1-2; no clear D. V lost 4 bases to trimming and J lost 0 bases, with 19 bases between them. Germline CDR1 SGHRS, CDR2 YFSETQ. CDR3 length equals 17 residues. Written as DNA, the CDR3 is TGCGCCAGCAGCGAGGCCGCCTTCCTCGACGCTAACTATGGCTACACCTTC. The encoded protein is CASSEAAFLDANYGYTF.

The V gene is TRBV10-3, the J gene TRBJ1-2; D remains unclear. V was trimmed by 3 bases and J by 4 bases, leaving 6 bases between them. The CDR3 has 12 amino acids. Germline CDR1 and CDR2: ENHRY and SYGVKD. DNA for the CDR3: TGTGCCATCAGTGACACTAGCTATGGCTACACCTTC. Translated: CAISDTSYGYTF.

This clone was seen once. The chain uses TRBV11-3 and TRBJ1-1; 7 bases are a match to TRBD1. CDR1 is SGHNT, CDR2 YENEEA, per germline. This CDR3 contains 14 residues. The junction had 8 bases not matched to a gene; V was cut back by 5 bases and J by 5 bases. The CDR3 spells CASSQAQGETEAFF. CDR3 DNA: TGTGCCAGCAGCCAAGCCCAGGGGGAGACTGAAGCTTTCTTT.

CDR3 region: CASSPGNLAGDQFF. Here the CDR3 DNA reads TGTGCCAGCAGCCCCGGGAACCTAGCGGGAGACCAGTTCTTC. V usage is TRBV28 and J usage is TRBJ2-1; 10 positions agree with TRBD2. V trimming: 6 bases; J trimming: 13 bases; junction bases outside the gene matches: 12. Germline V gene sequence: CDR1 MDHEN, CDR2 SYDVKM. CDR3 size: 14 residues.

The genes are TRBV27 and TRBJ1-4, with unresolved D. V shed 3 bases and J shed 8 bases, with 13 bases lying between them. The CDR3 covers 14 residues. CDR1 MNHEY and CDR2 SMNVEV come from the germline V gene (reference sequence). CDR3 sequence reads: CASSFSSSGEKLFF. In DNA, the CDR3 is TGTGCCAGCAGTTTCAGTTCTTCTGGCGAAAAACTGTTTTTT.

V usage is TRBV19 and J usage is TRBJ2-7, with D unclear. The CDR3 loop spans 13 amino acids. CDR1 and CDR2 from the germline V gene are LNHDA and SQIVND (reference sequence). With 1 base removed from V and 6 bases from J, the gap between germline ends came to 10 bases. CDR3 nucleotide sequence: TGTGCCAGTAGTATAGGGCAGATCTCCGAGCAGTACTTC. Encoded protein: CASSIGQISEQYF.

This clone came up once. The chain links TRBV11-2 to TRBJ1-1; possible D gene TRBD1, 6 bases. This CDR3 has 14 residues. V was clipped by 5 bases and J by 9 bases, with 19 bases between them. The germline CDR1 and CDR2 sequences are SGHAT and FQNNGV. CDR3 bases: TGTGCCAGCAGCCCAAAAGGGGGGGGGAGACAAGCTTTCTTT. This gives the protein CASSPKGGGRQAFF.

The chain joins TRBV9 to TRBJ2-2; 10 bases agree with TRBD2. The V and J ends lost 4 bases and 7 bases, in that order; junction bases with no gene match: 16. The CDR3 covers 18 residues. Germline V CDR1 and CDR2: SGDLS, YYNGEE. The CDR3 spells CASSLSRSSGGLDGELFF. The CDR3 DNA reads as TGTGCCAGCAGCCTTTCCAGGAGTAGCGGGGGGCTTGACGGGGAGCTGTTTTTT.

The chain employs TRBV9 and TRBJ2-7; 7 nucleotides agree with TRBD1. The CDR3 is 13 residues long. Trimming removed 7 bases from V and 3 bases from J; junction bases left unmatched: 7. From germline, CDR1 is SGDLS and CDR2 YYNGEE. In DNA, the CDR3 is TGTGCCAGCGGCGGACAGGACCGCTACGAGCAGTACTTC. Translated: CASGGQDRYEQYF.

About this clone itself: At the DNA level, this CDR3 is encoded by other sequences in the same sample as well. V is TRBV27 and J is TRBJ2-7, with TRBD2 identical over 13 bases. This CDR3 has 15 residues. Germline loops: CDR1 MNHEY, CDR2 SMNVEV (reference sequence). J gave up 4 bases and V 0 bases, and 0 bases lay outside the gene matches. CDR3 sequence (DNA): TGTGCCAGCAGTTTATCGGGACTAGCGGGATACGAGCAGTACTTC. Amino acids: CASSLSGLAGYEQYF.

The chain is built from TRBV27 and TRBJ2-7; perhaps TRBD2 as D (6 bases). Germline CDR1 MNHEY, CDR2 SMNVEV (reference sequence). This CDR3 has 13 amino acids. V was trimmed by 6 bases and J by 10 bases, leaving 19 bases between them. CDR3 bases: TGTGCCAGCAGCCTAACTGGGAGGACCGAACAGTACTTC. Amino acid sequence: CASSLTGRTEQYF.

This rearrangement joins TRBV27 to TRBJ1-5; D is unresolved. The length of the CDR3 is 15 residues. The germline V and J ends were trimmed by 4 bases and 5 bases, with 15 bases remaining between them. Germline V CDR1 and CDR2: MNHEY, SMNVEV (reference sequence). CDR3 loop: CASSSYAVSDQPQHF. The DNA of the CDR3 is TGTGCCAGCAGTTCTTACGCGGTGTCAGATCAGCCCCAGCATTTT.

The chain links TRBV9 to TRBJ2-1, with D possibly being TRBD2 (6 bases). The V gene's germline CDR1 is SGDLS and CDR2 YYNGEE. The ends were cut back, 3 bases at V and 0 bases at J, with 10 bases in the middle. There are 15 residues in the CDR3. The CDR3: CASSEGLDSYNEQFF. The DNA for the CDR3 is TGTGCCAGCAGCGAGGGACTCGACTCCTACAATGAGCAGTTCTTC.

The chain recombines TRBV27 with TRBJ2-5; weak D call: TRBD2 (5 bases). This CDR3 is 11 amino acids long. Germline V lookup: CDR1 MNHEY, CDR2 SMNVEV (reference sequence). V was cut by 5 bases and J by 5 bases, with 6 bases left in between. The CDR3 is CASSRGETQYF. CDR3 nucleotides: TGTGCCAGCAGTCGAGGGGAGACCCAGTACTTC.

The CDR3 protein is CASSPRQGRTEAFF. The CDR3 nucleotides read TGTGCCAGTAGTCCCCGACAGGGAAGGACTGAAGCTTTCTTT. The chain uses TRBV19 and TRBJ1-1, with TRBD1 identical over 7 bases. Germline loops: CDR1 LNHDA, CDR2 SQIVND (reference sequence). After removal of 5 bases from V and 5 bases from J, the junction contained 8 bases not matched to a gene. The CDR3 runs 14 residues.

In this sample, this clone turned up a few times. V is TRBV6-1 and J is TRBJ2-1, with D possibly matching TRBD2 (6 bases). This CDR3 is built from 14 residues. Germline assignment: CDR1 MNHNS and CDR2 SASEGT. Between the trimmed V and J ends, which lost 5 bases and 6 bases, there was a span of 14 bases. The CDR3 DNA is TGTGCCAGCAGTACTACGGACGGGGGCAATGAGCAGTTCTTC. This translates into CASSTTDGGNEQFF.

This chain joins TRBV4-3 and TRBJ1-4; the D gene is possibly TRBD1 (6 bases). The germline gives CDR1 LGHNA, CDR2 YSLEER. Trimming removed 0 bases at V and 0 bases at J, with 11 bases between. The CDR3 totals 17 residues. Here the CDR3 reads CASSQDPRTATNEKLFF. As DNA, the CDR3 is TGCGCCAGCAGCCAAGACCCCCGGACAGCAACTAATGAAAAACTGTTTTTT.

This clone occurred once. The chain joins TRBV6-5 to TRBJ2-1; tentative D call: TRBD2 (5 bases). Trimming shortened V by 8 bases and J by 0 bases, and 8 bases separated the two germline ends. This CDR3 contains 13 residues. CDR1 is MNHEY and CDR2 is SVGAGI in the germline V gene. The CDR3 DNA sequence: TGTGCCAGCGGTGGGAGCTCCTACAATGAGCAGTTCTTC. Residues: CASGGSSYNEQFF.

V is TRBV11-1 and J is TRBJ2-1; TRBD1 matches at 7 bases. J lost 5 bases, V lost 5 bases, and 3 bases had no gene match. The length of the CDR3 is 13 residues. The germline gives CDR1 SGHAT, CDR2 FQDESV (reference sequence). CDR3 in DNA: TGTGCCAGCAGCAGAACAGGGGACAATGAGCAGTTCTTC. Translating it yields CASSRTGDNEQFF.